This paragraph covers one T cell receptor (beta chain) sequence. Its antigen remains unidentified. The germline V gene encodes CDR1 SGDLS and CDR2 YYNGEE. The V end was cut by 3 bases, the J end by 3 bases, with 13 bases between. This CDR3 comprises 15 residues. The data were taken from a study of vaccination effects on CD4 cells after COVID-19. Study-wide background: At 16 days and at one week before vaccination, samples were given by two convalescent patients.

In the ViraFEST assay, antigen-specific CD4+ clonotypes were identified by expansion after peptide-pool stimulation. When around nine days of culture had elapsed, CD4+ T cells were isolated. Sometime from March through December 2020, the person acquired a SARS-CoV-2 infection that PCR confirmed. Wells each received 2 million or so PBMC, cultured with 10 IU/ml IL-2 and about 9 ug/ml peptides. On day 3 and again on day 7, half the medium was replaced with IL-2 medium. Study conclusions and caveats: At late timepoints after vaccination, vaccine- and infection-induced clones shrank markedly.

Some clones are missing from TCRdb's copy, which holds only in-frame ones; the method was immunoSEQ multiplex PCR. This sample has roughly 45,000 clones, with around 79% found just once. V gene TRBV9 combines with J gene TRBJ2-1; a possible D gene is TRBD2 (5 bases). The receptor was derived from a human donor who had a prior SARS-CoV-2 infection. Here the sequenced sample was CD4+ T cells from PBMCs cultured with a peptide pool, taken before COVID-19 vaccination. CDR3 bases: TGTGCCAGCAGCGAAATCGGACTGGACTACAATGAGCAGTTCTTC. This translates into CASSEIGLDYNEQFF.